This T cell receptor beta chain was sequenced for a study of molecular identifiers for immune sequencing clone quantification. Study background: Five portions were made in replicates from RNA of approximately 22,000 or 94,000 naive CD8 cells, and four underwent sequencing.

Trimming left V 10 bases short and J 2 bases short, with 18 bases between. The germline CDR1 and CDR2 sequences are SNHLY and FYNNEI. There are 14 residues in the CDR3. Sorting isolated naive CD8 T cells as CD8+CD4-CCR7+CD45RA+ events. TCRdb used MiXCR to reprocess the PCR reads, holding one entry per CDR3 protein. Of about 36,000 distinct CDR3 sequences listed, less than 20% are singletons. The sequencing input was naive CD8+ T cells from blood, with Jurkat cell RNA spiked in. Subset here: FACS-sorted CD8+CD4-CCR7+CD45RA+ naive T cells. This TCR was sampled from a human donor in good health. Some libraries in this study had Jurkat cell RNA spiked in. The chain recombines TRBV2 with TRBJ2-7; D perhaps matches TRBD1 (5 bases). The CDR3 nucleotides read TGTGCCACCATAGACAGCCGGACACCCTACGAGCAGTACTTC. Translated, it gives CATIDSRTPYEQYF.